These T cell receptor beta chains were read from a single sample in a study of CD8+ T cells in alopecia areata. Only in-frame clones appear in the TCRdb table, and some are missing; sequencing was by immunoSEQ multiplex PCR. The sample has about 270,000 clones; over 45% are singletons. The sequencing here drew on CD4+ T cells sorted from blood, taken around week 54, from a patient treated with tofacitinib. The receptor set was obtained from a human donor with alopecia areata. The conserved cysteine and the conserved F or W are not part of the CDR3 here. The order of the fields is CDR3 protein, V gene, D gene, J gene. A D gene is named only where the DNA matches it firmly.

CDR3: ASSRQFSSTDTQY; V: TRBV18; D: -; J: TRBJ2-3
CDR3: SVDWQQETQY; V: TRBV29-1; D: -; J: TRBJ2-5
CDR3: ASIGWSSGANVLT; V: TRBV25-1; D: -; J: TRBJ2-6
CDR3: ASSLPGLGYGYT; V: TRBV7-9; D: -; J: TRBJ1-2
CDR3: ASSQEAGGATQY; V: TRBV2; D: TRBD2; J: TRBJ2-5
CDR3: ASILPGHTEAF; V: TRBV6-5; D: -; J: TRBJ1-1
CDR3: AIRWSGSYNSPLH; V: TRBV10-3; D: -; J: TRBJ1-6
CDR3: ASSIGQGNTIY; V: TRBV7-6; D: -; J: TRBJ1-3
CDR3: SVGGGGAYEQF; V: TRBV29-1; D: TRBD2; J: TRBJ2-1
CDR3: ASRFTEAF; V: TRBV2; D: -; J: TRBJ1-1
CDR3: ASSLEDTEAF; V: TRBV5-6; D: -; J: TRBJ1-1
CDR3: SVISPWGNEQF; V: TRBV29-1; D: -; J: TRBJ2-1